This is a list of T cell receptor beta chains from one sample in a study of blood T cell repertoires in COVID-19. TCRdb keeps only in-frame clones here, not all; method: immunoSEQ multiplex PCR. In the table there are more than 50,000 clones, 75% to 90% of which are singletons. The material sequenced was peripheral blood. These receptors came from a human donor in a cohort sampled during active COVID-19. The CDR3 runs from the conserved cysteine through the conserved F or W.

cdr3_aa	v_call	j_call	cdr3_length
CSVELPSSYNEQFF	TRBV29-1	TRBJ2-1	14
CASSQELRGRQQFF	TRBV6-5	TRBJ2-1	14
CASSSRTGRTNEKLFF	TRBV28	TRBJ1-4	16
CASSATSAGAGRETQYF	TRBV6-1	TRBJ2-5	17
CASSQDFRGEDGYTF	TRBV14	TRBJ1-2	15
CASSEPRGENEQYF	TRBV2	TRBJ2-7	14
CASSQGQGTKGAFF	TRBV3-1/TRBV3-2	TRBJ1-1	14
CASLRVGELFF	TRBV7-2	TRBJ2-2	11
CASSLAGMGNQPQHF	TRBV18	TRBJ1-5	15
CASSLQGWDGEKLFF	TRBV2	TRBJ1-4	15
CATKGVWSPLHF	TRBV6-5	TRBJ1-6	12
CASSPRAGETQYF	TRBV7-7	TRBJ2-5	13
CASSFDRSSYNEQFF	TRBV7-2	TRBJ2-1	15
CASSRLAGTTNEKLFF	TRBV27	TRBJ1-4	16
CASSPTRGDTEAFF	TRBV18	TRBJ1-1	14
CASSTDRGSGGGYTF	TRBV5-1	TRBJ1-2	15
CASRPGQGHQPQHF	TRBV2	TRBJ1-5	14
CASSTQLGQSQPQHF	TRBV28	TRBJ1-5	15
CASRASGGTKETQYF	TRBV6-5	TRBJ2-5	15
CASSIRRGRDYGYTF	TRBV19	TRBJ1-2	15
CASSFGGTVTGYGYTF	TRBV28	TRBJ1-2	16
CASSDGQGQGNTIYF	TRBV6-1	TRBJ1-3	15
CASSEQRPNGAEQFF	TRBV2	TRBJ2-1	15
CASSVVQFTGELFF	TRBV2	TRBJ2-2	14
CASGSSGNQPQHF	TRBV19	TRBJ1-5	13
CSVFRAQYF	TRBV29-1	TRBJ2-5	9
CASSPGTGGLRNTEAFF	TRBV18	TRBJ1-1	17
CASSLNRDTGELFF	TRBV5-1	TRBJ2-2	14
CASSPGQGGRIGELFF	TRBV7-9	TRBJ2-2	16
CASSQGGQNNEQFF	TRBV3-1/TRBV3-2	TRBJ2-1	14
CASGNPDREGLPDTQYF	TRBV21-1	TRBJ2-3	17